Listed below are T cell receptor beta chains from one sample, sequenced in a study of identical twins. MiXCR, run by TCRdb on the 5' RACE reads, gives a single entry per CDR3 protein. The data hold approximately 230,000 distinct CDR3 sequences, with about 6.7% observed a single time. These data were likewise used in another study, on T cells expressing NK-cell markers.

Source material: CD8+ T cells sorted from blood. The receptor source for this set is a woman aged 18-29 years in good health. The CDR3 runs from the conserved cysteine through the conserved F or W. The D gene is left open where the match is weak. A row's size may be missing; if present it is once, few, many or a size class.

D gene	CDR3 length	V gene	clone size	J gene	CDR3 DNA	CDR3 protein
TRBD2	14	TRBV7-2	NA	TRBJ2-7	TGTGCCAGCATCGGGACTAGCGGGGCCTACGAGCAGTACTTC	CASIGTSGAYEQYF
NA	18	TRBV9	NA	TRBJ1-2	TGTGCCAGCAGCGCCCCGACCGGGACCGTCAAGGGGACGGAGGGCTACACCTTC	CASSAPTGTVKGTEGYTF
NA	15	TRBV7-8	NA	TRBJ1-1	TGTGCCAGCAGCTTAGTGCTGGGTTTAAAGACTGAAGCTTTCTTT	CASSLVLGLKTEAFF
NA	15	TRBV4-3	NA	TRBJ1-2	TGCGCCAGCAGACTTAGCGCCGGGACAAACTATGGCTACACCTTC	CASRLSAGTNYGYTF
NA	15	TRBV3-1	NA	TRBJ1-2	TGTGCCAGCAGCCAAGATTGGACAGCAAACTATGGCTACACCTTC	CASSQDWTANYGYTF
NA	13	TRBV6-2/TRBV6-3	NA	TRBJ2-1	TGTGCCAGCAGTTACTTATCGGTCAATGAGCAGTTCTTC	CASSYLSVNEQFF
NA	16	TRBV11-2	NA	TRBJ1-6	TGTGCCAGCAGCTTAGATCATTGGGGTAGCAATTCACCCCTCCACTTT	CASSLDHWGSNSPLHF
TRBD2	15	TRBV2	NA	TRBJ2-7	TGTGCCAGCAGCACCGGGACTAGGACTTCCTACGAGCAGTACTTC	CASSTGTRTSYEQYF
NA	15	TRBV14	few	TRBJ1-1	TGTGCCAGCAGCCACCGATCGTCAAGGATAACTGAAGCTTTCTTT	CASSHRSSRITEAFF
NA	15	TRBV24-1	NA	TRBJ1-2	TGTGCCACCAGTGCGGGACACCCAGCTAACTATGGCTACACCTTC	CATSAGHPANYGYTF